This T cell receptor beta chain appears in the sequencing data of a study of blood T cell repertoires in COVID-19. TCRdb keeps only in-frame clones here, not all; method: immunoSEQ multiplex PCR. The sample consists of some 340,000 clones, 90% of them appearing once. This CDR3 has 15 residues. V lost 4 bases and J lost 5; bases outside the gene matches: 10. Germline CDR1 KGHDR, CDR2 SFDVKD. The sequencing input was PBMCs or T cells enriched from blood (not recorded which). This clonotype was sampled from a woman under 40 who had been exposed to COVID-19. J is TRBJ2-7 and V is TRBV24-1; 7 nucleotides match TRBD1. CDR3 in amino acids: CATSDSRTGVNEQYF. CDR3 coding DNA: TGTGCCACCAGTGACTCGCGCACAGGGGTCAACGAGCAGTACTTC.